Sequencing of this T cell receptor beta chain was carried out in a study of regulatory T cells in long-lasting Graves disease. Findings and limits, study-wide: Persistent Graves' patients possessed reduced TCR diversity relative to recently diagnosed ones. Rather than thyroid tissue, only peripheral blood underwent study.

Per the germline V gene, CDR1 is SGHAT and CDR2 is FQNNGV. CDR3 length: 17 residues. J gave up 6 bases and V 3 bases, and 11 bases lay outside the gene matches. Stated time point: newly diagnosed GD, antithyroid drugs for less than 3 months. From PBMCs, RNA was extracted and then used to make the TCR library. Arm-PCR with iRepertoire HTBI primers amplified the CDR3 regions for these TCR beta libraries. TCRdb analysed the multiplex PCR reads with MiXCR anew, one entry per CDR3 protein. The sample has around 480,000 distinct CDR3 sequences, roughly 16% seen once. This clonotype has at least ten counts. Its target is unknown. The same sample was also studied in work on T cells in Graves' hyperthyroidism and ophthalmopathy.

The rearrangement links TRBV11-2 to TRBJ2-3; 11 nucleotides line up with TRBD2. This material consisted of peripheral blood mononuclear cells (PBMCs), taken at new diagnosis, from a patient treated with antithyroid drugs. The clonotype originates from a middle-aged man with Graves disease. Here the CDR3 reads CASSFDLSGRASDTQYF. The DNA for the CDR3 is TGTGCCAGCAGCTTTGACCTTAGCGGGAGGGCCAGTGATACGCAGTATTTT.